This T cell receptor (beta chain) emerged from a study of human T cells and chemical hapten exposure. Study in general: Enrolled patients were predominantly female and had alopecia areata, totalis or universalis. Study conclusions and caveats: With regard to DPC sensitization, TCRs above 1 in 1000 frequency did not change.

Documented time point: patch test 3, about 24 weeks after DPC sensitization. As to treatment: therapeutic diphenylcyclopropenone sensitization with weekly scalp DPC. This clonotype was seen at least ten times. Its antigen is as yet unknown. In the original workflow: Counting gave a median of around 89,000 TCRs per sample, with values ranging from 23,224 to 690,600. From the RACE reads, TCRdb called clonotypes with MiXCR, one entry per CDR3 protein. The V and J calls follow TCRdb's processing rather than the paper's. The sample contains 55,000 to 75,000 distinct CDR3 sequences, under 15% of which appear only once. Germline CDR1 SEHNR, CDR2 FQNEAQ (reference sequence). This CDR3 has 15 amino acids. The V and J ends lost 6 bases and 1 base respectively, with 15 bases between them.

The sequenced sample was whole blood, obtained in connection with sensitization to the hapten diphenylcyclopropenone (DPC). This receptor was identified in a man aged 25-45 years with alopecia areata. Some clones in this sample may be carry-over from other donors' samples. V gene TRBV7-9 combines with J gene TRBJ2-5, with D tentatively TRBD1 (6 bases). This chain's CDR3 is CASRVVRGVQETQYF. CDR3 bases: TGTGCCAGCAGAGTTGTCAGGGGTGTCCAAGAGACCCAGTACTTC.